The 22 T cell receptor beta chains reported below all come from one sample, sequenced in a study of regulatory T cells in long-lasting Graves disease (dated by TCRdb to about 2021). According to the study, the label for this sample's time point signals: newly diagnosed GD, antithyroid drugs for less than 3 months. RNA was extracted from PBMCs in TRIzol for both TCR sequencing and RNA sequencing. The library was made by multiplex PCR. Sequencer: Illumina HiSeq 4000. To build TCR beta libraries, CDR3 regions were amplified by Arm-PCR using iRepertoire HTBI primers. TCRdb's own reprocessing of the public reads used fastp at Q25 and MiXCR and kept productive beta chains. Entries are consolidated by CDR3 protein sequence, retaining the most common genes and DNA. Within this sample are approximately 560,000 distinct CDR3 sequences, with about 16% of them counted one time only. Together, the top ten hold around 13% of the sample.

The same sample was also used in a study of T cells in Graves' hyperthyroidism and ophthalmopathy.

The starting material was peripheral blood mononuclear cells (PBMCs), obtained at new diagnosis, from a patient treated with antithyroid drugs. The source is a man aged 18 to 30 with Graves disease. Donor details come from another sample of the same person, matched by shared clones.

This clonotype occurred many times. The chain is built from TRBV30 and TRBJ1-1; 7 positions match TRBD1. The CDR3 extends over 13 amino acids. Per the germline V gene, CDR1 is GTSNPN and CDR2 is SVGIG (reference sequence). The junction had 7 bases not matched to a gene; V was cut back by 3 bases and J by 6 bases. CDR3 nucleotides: TGTGCCTGGAGCCAACAGGGGTGGGCTGAAGCTTTCTTT. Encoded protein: CAWSQQGWAEAFF.

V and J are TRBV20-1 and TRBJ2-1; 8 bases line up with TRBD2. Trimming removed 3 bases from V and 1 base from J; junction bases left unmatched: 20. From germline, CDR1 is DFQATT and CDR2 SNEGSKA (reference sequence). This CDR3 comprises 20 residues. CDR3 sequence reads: CSARYRPRLAPGRSYNEQFF. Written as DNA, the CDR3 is TGCAGTGCTAGGTATAGGCCGAGACTAGCGCCAGGCAGGTCCTACAATGAGCAGTTCTTC.

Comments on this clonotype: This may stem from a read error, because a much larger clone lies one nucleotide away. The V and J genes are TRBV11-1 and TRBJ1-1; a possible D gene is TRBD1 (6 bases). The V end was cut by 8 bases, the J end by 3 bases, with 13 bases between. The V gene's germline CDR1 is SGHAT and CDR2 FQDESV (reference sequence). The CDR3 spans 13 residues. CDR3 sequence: CASGRWTDTEAFF. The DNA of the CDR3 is TGTGCCAGCGGCCGCTGGACAGACACTGAAGCTTTCTTT.

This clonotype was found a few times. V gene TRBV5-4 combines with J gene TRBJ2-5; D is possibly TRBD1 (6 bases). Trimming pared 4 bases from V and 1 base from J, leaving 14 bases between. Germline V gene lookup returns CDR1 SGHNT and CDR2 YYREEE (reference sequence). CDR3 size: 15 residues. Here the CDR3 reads CASSEKTGLQETQYF. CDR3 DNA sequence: TGTGCCAGCAGCGAGAAGACAGGACTCCAAGAGACCCAGTACTTC.

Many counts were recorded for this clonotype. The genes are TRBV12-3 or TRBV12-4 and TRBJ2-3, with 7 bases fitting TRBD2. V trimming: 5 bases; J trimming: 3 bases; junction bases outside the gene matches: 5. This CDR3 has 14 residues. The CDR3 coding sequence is TGTGCCAGCAGTCTCGGGAGGCGGACAGATACGCAGTATTTT. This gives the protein CASSLGRRTDTQYF.

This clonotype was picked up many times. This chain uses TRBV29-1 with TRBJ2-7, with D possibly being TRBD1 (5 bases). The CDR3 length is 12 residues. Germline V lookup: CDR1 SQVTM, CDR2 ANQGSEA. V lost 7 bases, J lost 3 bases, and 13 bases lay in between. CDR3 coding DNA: TGCAGCGCCGCGACAGCCCTCTACGAGCAGTACTTC. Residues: CSAATALYEQYF.

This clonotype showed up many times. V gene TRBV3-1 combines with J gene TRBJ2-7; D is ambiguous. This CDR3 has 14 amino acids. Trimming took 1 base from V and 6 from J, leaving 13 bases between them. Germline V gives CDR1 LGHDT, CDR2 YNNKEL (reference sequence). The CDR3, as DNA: TGTGCCAGCAGCCAAGGCTCCCCCATCCGCGAGCAGTACTTC. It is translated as CASSQGSPIREQYF.

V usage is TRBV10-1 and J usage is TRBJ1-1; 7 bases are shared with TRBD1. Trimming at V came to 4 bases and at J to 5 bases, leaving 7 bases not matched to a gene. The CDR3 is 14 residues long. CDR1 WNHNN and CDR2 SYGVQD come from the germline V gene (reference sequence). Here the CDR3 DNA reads TGCGCCAGCAGTGCATCAGGGGGGATGACTGAAGCTTTCTTT. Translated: CASSASGGMTEAFF.

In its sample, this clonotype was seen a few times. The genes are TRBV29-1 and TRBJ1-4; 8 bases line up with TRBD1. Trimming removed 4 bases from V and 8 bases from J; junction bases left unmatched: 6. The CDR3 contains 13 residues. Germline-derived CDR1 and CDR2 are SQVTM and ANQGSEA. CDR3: CSVGDRGQEKLFF. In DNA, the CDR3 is TGCAGCGTTGGCGACAGGGGCCAGGAAAAACTGTTTTTT. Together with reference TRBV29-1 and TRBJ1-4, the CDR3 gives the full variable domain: SAVISQKPSRDICQRGTSLTIQCQVDSQVTMMFWYRQQPGQSLTLIATANQGSEATYESGFVIDKFPISRPNLTFSTLTVSNMSPEDSSIYLCSVGDRGQEKLFFGSGTQLSVL.

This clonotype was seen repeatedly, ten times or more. The CDR3 region has the DNA TGTGCCTGGGGGACAGGCTTTGGGGAGCAGTACTTC. It yields the protein CAWGTGFGEQYF. This rearrangement joins TRBV30 to TRBJ2-7; 8 bases align to TRBD1. Germline trimming cut 5 bases from V and 7 bases from J; bases unmatched to any gene: 7. Germline V gives CDR1 GTSNPN, CDR2 SVGIG (reference sequence). This CDR3 has 12 residues.

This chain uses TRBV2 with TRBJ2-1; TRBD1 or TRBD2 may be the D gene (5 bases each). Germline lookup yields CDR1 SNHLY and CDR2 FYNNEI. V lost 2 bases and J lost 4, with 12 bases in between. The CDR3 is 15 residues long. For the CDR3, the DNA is TGTGCCAGCAGTGAAAGGACACAGCGGTACAATGAGCAGTTCTTC. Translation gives CASSERTQRYNEQFF.

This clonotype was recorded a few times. CDR3 in amino acids: CSARGVAGAGLAKNIQYF. The CDR3 region has the DNA TGCAGTGCTAGAGGGGTAGCGGGAGCAGGCTTAGCCAAAAACATTCAGTACTTC. This chain links TRBV20-1 with TRBJ2-4, with TRBD2 identical over 9 bases. From germline, CDR1 is DFQATT and CDR2 SNEGSKA (reference sequence). The CDR3 contains 18 residues. Unmatched junction bases numbered 10, after V lost 1 base and J lost 0 bases.

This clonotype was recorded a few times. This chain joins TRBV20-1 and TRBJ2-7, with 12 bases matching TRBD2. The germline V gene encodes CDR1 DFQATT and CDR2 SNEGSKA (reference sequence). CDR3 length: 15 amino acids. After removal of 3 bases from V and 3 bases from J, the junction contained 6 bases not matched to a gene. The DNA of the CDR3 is TGCAGTGCTAGGGCTAGCGGGAGGGTAGGCTACGAGCAGTACTTC. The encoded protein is CSARASGRVGYEQYF.

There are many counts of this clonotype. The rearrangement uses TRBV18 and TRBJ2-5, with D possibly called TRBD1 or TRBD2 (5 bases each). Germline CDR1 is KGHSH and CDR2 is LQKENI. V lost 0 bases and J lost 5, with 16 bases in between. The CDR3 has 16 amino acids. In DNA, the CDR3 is TGTGCCAGCTCACCACCTGAGGGGTCGGAGAGGGAGACCCAGTACTTC. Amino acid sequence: CASSPPEGSERETQYF.

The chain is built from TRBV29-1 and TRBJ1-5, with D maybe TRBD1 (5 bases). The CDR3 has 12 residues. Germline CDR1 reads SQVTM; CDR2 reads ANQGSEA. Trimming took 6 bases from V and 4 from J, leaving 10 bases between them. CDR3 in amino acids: CSVIQENQPQHF. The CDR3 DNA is TGCAGCGTGATACAGGAAAATCAGCCCCAGCATTTT. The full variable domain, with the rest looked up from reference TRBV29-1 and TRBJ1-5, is SAVISQKPSRDICQRGTSLTIQCQVDSQVTMMFWYRQQPGQSLTLIATANQGSEATYESGFVIDKFPISRPNLTFSTLTVSNMSPEDSSIYLCSVIQENQPQHFGDGTRLSIL.

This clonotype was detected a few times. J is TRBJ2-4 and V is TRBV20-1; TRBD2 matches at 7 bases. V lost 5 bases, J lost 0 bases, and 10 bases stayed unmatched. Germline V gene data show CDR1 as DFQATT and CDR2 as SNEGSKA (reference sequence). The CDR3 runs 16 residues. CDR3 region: CSAADGRAVAKNIQYF. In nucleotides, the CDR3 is TGCAGTGCTGCTGATGGGAGGGCAGTAGCCAAAAACATTCAGTACTTC.

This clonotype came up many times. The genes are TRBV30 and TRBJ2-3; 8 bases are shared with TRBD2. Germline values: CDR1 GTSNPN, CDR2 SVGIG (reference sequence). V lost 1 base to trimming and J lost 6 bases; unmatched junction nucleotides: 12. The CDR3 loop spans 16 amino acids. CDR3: CAWSGVTSARGDTQYF. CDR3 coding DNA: TGTGCCTGGAGTGGGGTGACTAGCGCTAGGGGGGATACGCAGTATTTT.

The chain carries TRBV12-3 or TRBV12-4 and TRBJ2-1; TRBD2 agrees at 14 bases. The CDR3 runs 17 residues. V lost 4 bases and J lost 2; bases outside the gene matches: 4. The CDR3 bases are TGTGCCAGCAGTTCGGGACTAGCGGGAGCCCCCTACAATGAGCAGTTCTTC. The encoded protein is CASSSGLAGAPYNEQFF.

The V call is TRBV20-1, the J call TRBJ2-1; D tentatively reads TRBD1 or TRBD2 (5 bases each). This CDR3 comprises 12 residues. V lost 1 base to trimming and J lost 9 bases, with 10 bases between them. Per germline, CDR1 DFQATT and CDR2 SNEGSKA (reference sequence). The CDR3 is CSARGVGGEQFF. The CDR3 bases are TGCAGTGCTAGAGGGGTTGGGGGTGAGCAGTTCTTC.

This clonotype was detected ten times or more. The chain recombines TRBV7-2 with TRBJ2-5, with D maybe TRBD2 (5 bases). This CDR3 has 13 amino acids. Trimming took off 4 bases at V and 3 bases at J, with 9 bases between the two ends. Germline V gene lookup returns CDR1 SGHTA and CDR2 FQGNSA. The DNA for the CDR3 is TGTGCCAGCAGCTCTGAGAGGGAAGAGACCCAGTACTTC. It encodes CASSSEREETQYF.

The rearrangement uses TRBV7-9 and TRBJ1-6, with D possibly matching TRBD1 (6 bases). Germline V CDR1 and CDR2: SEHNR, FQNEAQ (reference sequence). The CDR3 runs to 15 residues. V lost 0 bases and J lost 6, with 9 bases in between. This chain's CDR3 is CASSLALGGNSPLHF. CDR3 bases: TGTGCCAGCAGCTTAGCGCTAGGGGGTAATTCACCCCTCCACTTT.

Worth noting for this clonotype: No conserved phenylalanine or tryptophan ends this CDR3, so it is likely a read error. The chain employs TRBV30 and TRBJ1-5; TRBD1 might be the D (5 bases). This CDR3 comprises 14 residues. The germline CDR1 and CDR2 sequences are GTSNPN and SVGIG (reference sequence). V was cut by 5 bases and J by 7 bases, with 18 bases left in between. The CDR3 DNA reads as TGTGCCTGGGATCCCCCCTCGGGGCGGCAGCCCCAGCATTTA. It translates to CAWDPPSGRQPQHL.